This TCR beta chain was captured by sequencing in a study of cytomegalovirus exposure and HLA in healthy donors. All the people who gave samples were healthy bone marrow donors. Primers included in the PCR were 60 Vbeta and 13 Jbeta primers. Here immunoSEQ multiplex PCR was the method, and the copy in TCRdb shows in-frame clones only, minus some. The table records about 270,000 clones, 65% to 85% of them present only once. Germline V gives CDR1 ENHRY, CDR2 SYGVKD. This CDR3 is 16 amino acids long. V was clipped by 5 bases and J by 2 bases; unmatched bases: 7. Comment on this clone: Its antigen is unknown.

Study observations and caveats: A later examination showed that TCR association rates differed by HLA locus, with DRB1 most and HLA-C fewest. The authors later linked a missense DCLRE1C variant to TCR beta V- and J-gene trimming.

This clonotype originated in a female donor in good health and CMV-seronegative. The sample consisted of PBMCs. The J gene is TRBJ2-5, the V gene TRBV10-3; 11 bases are shared with TRBD2. The CDR3 nucleotides are TGTGCCATCAGTCTTACCAGACTAGCGGGGCAAGAGACCCAGTACTTC. It yields the protein CAISLTRLAGQETQYF.